This T cell receptor beta chain was obtained from a study of CD8 T cells in Susac syndrome. Remarks on this clonotype: Its cognate antigen is unknown.

Trimming removed 4 bases from V and 1 base from J, with 8 bases in between. The germline V gene encodes CDR1 MNHNS and CDR2 SASEGT. The CDR3 spans 13 residues. Reverse transcription used about 0.45 to 1 ug RNA and random hexamers. The authors amplified TCR beta CDR3 across 54 Vbeta and 13 Jbeta using immunoSEQ multiplex PCR. TCRdb reprocessed the immunoSEQ multiplex PCR reads with MiXCR, giving one entry per CDR3 protein. Of some 130,000 distinct CDR3 sequences in the sample, more than 85% were seen once. Study-wide results and limits: In total CD8+ repertoires, around 15 Susac-specific public clones were detected, and CD8+ TEMRA repertoires contained roughly five.

The sequencing input was CD8+ T cells from PBMCs. The genes are TRBV6-1 and TRBJ2-7; perhaps TRBD2 as D (5 bases). The clonotype originates from a human donor with Susac syndrome. The DNA for the CDR3 is TGTGCCAGCAGTGCCGGGATTTCCTACGAGCAGTACTTC. Translating gives CASSAGISYEQYF.